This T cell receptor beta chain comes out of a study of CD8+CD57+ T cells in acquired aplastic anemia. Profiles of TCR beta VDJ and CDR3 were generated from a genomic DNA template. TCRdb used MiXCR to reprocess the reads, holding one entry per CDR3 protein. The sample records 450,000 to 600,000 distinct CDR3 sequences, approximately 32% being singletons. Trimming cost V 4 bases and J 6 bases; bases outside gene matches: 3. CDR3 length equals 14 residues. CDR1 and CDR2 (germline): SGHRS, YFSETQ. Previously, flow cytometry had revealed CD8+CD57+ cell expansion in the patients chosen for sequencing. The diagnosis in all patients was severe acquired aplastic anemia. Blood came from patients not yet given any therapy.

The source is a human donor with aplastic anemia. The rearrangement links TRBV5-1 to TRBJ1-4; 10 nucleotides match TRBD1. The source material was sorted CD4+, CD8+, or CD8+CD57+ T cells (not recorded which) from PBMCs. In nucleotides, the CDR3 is TGCGCCAGCAGCCTGGGGACAGGGGATGAAAAACTGTTTTTT. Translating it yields CASSLGTGDEKLFF.